This T cell receptor (beta chain) comes out of a study of blood T cell repertoires in COVID-19. About the research overall: From T cells, B-cell-depleted T cells, or PBMCs came the material, which was cDNA or gDNA.

Profiling relied on immunoSEQ multiplex PCR, and the TCRdb table lists in-frame clones only, not all of them. Of about 84,000 clones listed, 75% to 85% are singletons. Germline-derived CDR1 and CDR2 are SGHRS and YFSETQ. The V segment lost 0 bases and the J segment 5 bases; nucleotides outside the gene matches: 7. The CDR3 runs to 15 residues. The receptor comes from a woman older than 75 with acute or convalescent COVID-19. The sample consisted of peripheral blood. The chain joins TRBV5-1 to TRBJ2-7; 8 bases match TRBD2. For the CDR3, the DNA is TGCGCCAGCAGCTTGGGTCGAGCGGGAGACCACGAGCAGTACTTC. Residues: CASSLGRAGDHEQYF.